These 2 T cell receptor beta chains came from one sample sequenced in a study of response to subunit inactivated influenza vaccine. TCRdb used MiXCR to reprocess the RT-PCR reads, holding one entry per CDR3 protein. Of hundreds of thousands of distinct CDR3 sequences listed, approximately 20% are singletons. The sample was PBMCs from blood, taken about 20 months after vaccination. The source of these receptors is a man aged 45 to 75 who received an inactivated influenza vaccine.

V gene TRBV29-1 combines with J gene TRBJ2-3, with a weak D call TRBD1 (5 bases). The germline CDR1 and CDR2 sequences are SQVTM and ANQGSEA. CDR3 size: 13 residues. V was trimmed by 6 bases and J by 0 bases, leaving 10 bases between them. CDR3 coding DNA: TGCAGCGTACGGCGACAGAGCACAGATACGCAGTATTTT. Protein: CSVRRQSTDTQYF.

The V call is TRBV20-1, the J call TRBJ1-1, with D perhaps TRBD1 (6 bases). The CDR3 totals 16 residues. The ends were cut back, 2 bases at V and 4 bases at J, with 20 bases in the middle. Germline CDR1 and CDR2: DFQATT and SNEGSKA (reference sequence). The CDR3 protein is CSARTVWGGGVTEAFF. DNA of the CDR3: TGCAGTGCTAGAACCGTATGGGGGGGCGGCGTCACTGAAGCTTTCTTT.